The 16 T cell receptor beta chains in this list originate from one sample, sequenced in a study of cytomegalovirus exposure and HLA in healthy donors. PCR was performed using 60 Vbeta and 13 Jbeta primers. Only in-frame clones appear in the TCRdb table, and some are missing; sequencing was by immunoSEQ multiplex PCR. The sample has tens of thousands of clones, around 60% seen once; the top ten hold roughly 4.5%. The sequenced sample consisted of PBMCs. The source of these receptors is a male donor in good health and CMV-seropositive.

The CDR3 here is CASSLGAGGTEAFF. The CDR3 coding sequence is TGTGCCAGCAGCTTAGGCGCAGGGGGCACTGAAGCTTTCTTT. The chain recombines TRBV7-8 with TRBJ1-1; 7 positions agree with TRBD1. V was clipped by 1 base and J by 4 bases; unmatched bases: 3. CDR1 SGHVS and CDR2 FQNEAQ come from the germline V gene. The length of the CDR3 is 14 residues. Looking up the rest from reference TRBV7-8 and TRBJ1-1 gives the full variable domain: GAGVSQSPRYKVAKRGQDVALRCDPISGHVSLFWYQQALGQGPEFLTYFQNEAQLDKSGLPSDRFFAERPEGSVSTLKIQRTQQEDSAVYLCASSLGAGGTEAFFGQGTRLTVV.

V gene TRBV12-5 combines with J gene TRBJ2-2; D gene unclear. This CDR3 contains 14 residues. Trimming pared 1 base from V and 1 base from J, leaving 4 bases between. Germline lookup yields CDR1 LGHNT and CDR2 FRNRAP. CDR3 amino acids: CASGLGQNTGELFF. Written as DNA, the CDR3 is TGTGCTAGTGGTTTGGGGCAGAACACCGGGGAGCTGTTTTTT.

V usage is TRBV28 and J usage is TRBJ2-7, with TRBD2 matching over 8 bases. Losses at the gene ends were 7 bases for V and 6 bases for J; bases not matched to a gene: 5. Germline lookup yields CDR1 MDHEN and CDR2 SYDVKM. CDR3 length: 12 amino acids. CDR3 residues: CASNRRGAEQYF. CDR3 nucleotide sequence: TGTGCCAGCAACCGGCGGGGGGCCGAGCAGTACTTC. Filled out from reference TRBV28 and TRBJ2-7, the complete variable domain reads DVKVTQSSRYLVKRTGEKVFLECVQDMDHENMFWYRQDPGLGLRLIYFSYDVKMKEKGDIPEGYSVSREKKERFSLILESASTNQTSMYLCASNRRGAEQYFGPGTRLTVT.

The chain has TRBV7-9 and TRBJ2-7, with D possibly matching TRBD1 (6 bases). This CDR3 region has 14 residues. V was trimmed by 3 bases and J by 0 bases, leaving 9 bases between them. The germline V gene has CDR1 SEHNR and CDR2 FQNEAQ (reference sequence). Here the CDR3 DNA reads TGTGCCAGCAGCTTCAACAGGGACTCCTACGAGCAGTACTTC. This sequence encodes CASSFNRDSYEQYF.

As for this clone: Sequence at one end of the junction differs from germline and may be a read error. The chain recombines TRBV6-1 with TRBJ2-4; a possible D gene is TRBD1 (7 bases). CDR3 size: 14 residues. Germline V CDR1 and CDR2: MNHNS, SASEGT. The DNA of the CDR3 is TGTGCCAGCAGTGAAGCGCGGGGTGGGACAGCCCTATTGTTC. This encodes CASSEARGGTALLF.

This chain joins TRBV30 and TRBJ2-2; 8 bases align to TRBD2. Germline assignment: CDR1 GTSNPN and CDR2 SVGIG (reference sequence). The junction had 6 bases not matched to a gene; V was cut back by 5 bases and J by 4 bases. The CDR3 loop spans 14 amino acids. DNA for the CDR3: TGTGCCTGGCTCCCGGGGGGGCGCACCGGGGAGCTGTTTTTT. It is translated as CAWLPGGRTGELFF.

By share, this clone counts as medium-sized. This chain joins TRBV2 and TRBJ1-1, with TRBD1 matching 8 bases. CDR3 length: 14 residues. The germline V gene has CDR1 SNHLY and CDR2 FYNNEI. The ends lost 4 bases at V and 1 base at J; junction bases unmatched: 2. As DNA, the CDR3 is TGTGCCAGCAGTGGCGACAGGGGGAACACTGAAGCTTTCTTT. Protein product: CASSGDRGNTEAFF.

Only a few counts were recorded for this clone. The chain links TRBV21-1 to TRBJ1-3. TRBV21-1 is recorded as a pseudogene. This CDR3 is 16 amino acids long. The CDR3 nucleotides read TGTGCCAGCAGCAACCAGACTAGGAGGGCTGGAAACACCATATATTTT. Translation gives CASSNQTRRAGNTIYF.

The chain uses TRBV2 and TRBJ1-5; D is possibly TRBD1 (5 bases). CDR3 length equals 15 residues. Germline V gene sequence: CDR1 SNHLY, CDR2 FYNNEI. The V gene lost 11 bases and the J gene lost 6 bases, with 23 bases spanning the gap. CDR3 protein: CAGTTHKGVGQPQHF. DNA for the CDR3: TGTGCCGGCACGACGCACAAAGGGGTGGGTCAGCCCCAGCATTTT.

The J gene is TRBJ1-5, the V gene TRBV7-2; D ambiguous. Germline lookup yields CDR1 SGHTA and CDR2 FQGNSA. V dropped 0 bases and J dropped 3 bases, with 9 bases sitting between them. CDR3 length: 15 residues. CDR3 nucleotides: TGTGCCAGCAGCTTAGCCCTTGAGGCCAATCAGCCCCAGCATTTT. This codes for CASSLALEANQPQHF.

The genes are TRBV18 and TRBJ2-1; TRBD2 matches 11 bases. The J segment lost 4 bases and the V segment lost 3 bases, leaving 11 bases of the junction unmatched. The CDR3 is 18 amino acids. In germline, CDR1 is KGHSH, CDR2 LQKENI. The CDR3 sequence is CASSPPGGLAGGYNEQFF. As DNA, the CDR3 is TGTGCCAGCTCACCCCCCGGGGGCCTAGCGGGAGGTTACAATGAGCAGTTCTTC.

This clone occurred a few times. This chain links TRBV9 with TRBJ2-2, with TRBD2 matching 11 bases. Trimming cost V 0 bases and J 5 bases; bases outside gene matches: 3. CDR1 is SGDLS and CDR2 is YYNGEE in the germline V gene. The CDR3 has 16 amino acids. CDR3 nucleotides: TGTGCCAGCAGCGTAGATATAGCGGGGGGGACCGGGGAGCTGTTTTTT. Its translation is CASSVDIAGGTGELFF. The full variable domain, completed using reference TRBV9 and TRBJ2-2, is DSGVTQTPKHLITATGQRVTLRCSPRSGDLSVYWYQQSLDQGLQFLIQYYNGEERAKGNILERFSAQQFPDLHSELNLSSLELGDSALYFCASSVDIAGGTGELFFGEGSRLTVL.

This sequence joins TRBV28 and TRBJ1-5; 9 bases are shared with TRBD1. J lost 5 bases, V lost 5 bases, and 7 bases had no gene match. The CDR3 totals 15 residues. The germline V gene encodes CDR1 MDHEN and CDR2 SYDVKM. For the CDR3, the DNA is TGTGCCAGCAGTGTACGACAGGGGGGATATCAGCCCCAGCATTTT. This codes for CASSVRQGGYQPQHF. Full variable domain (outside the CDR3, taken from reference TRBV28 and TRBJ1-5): DVKVTQSSRYLVKRTGEKVFLECVQDMDHENMFWYRQDPGLGLRLIYFSYDVKMKEKGDIPEGYSVSREKKERFSLILESASTNQTSMYLCASSVRQGGYQPQHFGDGTRLSIL.

In DNA, the CDR3 is TGTGCCAGCAGCTCTGACCTCTCCGGGACTTTTCCCTACGAGCAGTACTTC. It encodes CASSSDLSGTFPYEQYF. The chain links TRBV5-5 to TRBJ2-7, with D maybe TRBD2 (6 bases). CDR3 length: 17 amino acids. Germline CDR1 SGHKS, CDR2 YYEKEE (reference sequence). With 3 bases removed from V and 2 bases from J, the gap between germline ends came to 21 bases. The complete variable domain, with remaining parts taken from reference TRBV5-5 and TRBJ2-7, reads DAGVTQSPTHLIKTRGQQVTLRCSPISGHKSVSWYQQVLGQGPQFIFQYYEKEERGRGNFPDRFSARQFPNYSSELNVNALLLGDSALYLCASSSDLSGTFPYEQYFGPGTRLTVT.

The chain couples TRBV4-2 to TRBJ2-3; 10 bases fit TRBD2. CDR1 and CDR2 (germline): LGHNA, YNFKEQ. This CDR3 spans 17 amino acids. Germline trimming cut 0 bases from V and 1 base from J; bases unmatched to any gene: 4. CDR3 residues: CASSQEAGLAGTDTQYF. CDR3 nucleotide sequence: TGTGCCAGCAGCCAAGAGGCAGGACTAGCGGGCACAGATACGCAGTATTTT.

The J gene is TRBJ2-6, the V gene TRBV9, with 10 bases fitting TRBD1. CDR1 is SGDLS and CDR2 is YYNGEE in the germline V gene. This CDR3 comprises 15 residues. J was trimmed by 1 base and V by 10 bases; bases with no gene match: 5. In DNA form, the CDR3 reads TGTGCCTCGGACAGGGGGTGGTCTGGGGCCAACGTCCTGACTTTC. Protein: CASDRGWSGANVLTF.